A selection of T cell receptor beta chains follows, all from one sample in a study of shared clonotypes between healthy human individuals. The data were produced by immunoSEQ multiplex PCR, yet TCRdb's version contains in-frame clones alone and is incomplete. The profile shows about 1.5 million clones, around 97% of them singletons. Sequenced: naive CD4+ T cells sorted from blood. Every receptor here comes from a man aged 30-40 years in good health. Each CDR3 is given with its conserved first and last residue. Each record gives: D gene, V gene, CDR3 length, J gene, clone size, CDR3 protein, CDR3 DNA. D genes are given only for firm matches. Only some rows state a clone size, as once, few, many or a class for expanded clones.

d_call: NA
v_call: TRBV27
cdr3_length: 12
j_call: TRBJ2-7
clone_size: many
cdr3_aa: CASSSLSYEQYF
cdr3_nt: TGTGCCAGCAGTTCTTTATCCTACGAGCAGTACTTC

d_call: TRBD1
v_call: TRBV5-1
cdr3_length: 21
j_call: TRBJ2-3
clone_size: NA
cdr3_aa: CASSLADWTGQGEGFTDTQYF
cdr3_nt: TGCGCCAGCAGCTTGGCCGATTGGACTGGACAGGGGGAGGGATTCACAGATACGCAGTATTTT

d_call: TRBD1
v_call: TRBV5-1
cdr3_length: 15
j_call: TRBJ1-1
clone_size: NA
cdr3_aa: CASSLTGTGKGEAFF
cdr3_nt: TGCGCCAGCAGCTTGACCGGGACAGGGAAGGGTGAAGCTTTCTTT

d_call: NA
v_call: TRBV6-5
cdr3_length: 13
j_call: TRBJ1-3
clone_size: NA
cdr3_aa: CASSRIEGNTIYF
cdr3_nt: TGTGCCAGCAGCCGCATCGAGGGAAACACCATATATTTT

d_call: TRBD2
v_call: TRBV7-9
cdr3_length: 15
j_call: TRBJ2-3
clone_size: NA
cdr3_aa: CASSLGRDYTDTQYF
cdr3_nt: TGTGCCAGCAGCTTAGGGCGGGACTACACAGATACGCAGTATTTT

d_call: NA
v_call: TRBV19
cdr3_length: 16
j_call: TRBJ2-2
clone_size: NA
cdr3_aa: CAIFPDKRTNTGELFF
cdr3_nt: TGTGCCATTTTCCCGGACAAACGTACGAACACCGGGGAGCTGTTTTTT

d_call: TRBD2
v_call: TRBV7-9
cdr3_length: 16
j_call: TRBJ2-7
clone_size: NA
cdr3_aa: CASSFRLAGVGYEQYF
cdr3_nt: TGTGCCAGCAGCTTTCGACTAGCGGGAGTAGGTTACGAGCAGTACTTC

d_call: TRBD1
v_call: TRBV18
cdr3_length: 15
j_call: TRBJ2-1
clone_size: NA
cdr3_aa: CASSPGQGSYNEQFF
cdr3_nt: TGTGCCAGCTCACCGGGACAGGGGAGTTACAATGAGCAGTTCTTC

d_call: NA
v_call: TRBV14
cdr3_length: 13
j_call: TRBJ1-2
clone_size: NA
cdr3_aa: CASSGGLVYGYTF
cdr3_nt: TGTGCCAGCAGCGGCGGGCTTGTCTATGGCTACACCTTC

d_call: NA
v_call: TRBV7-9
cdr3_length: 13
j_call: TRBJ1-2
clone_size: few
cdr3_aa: CASSFGPDYGYTF
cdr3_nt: TGTGCCAGCAGCTTCGGACCGGATTATGGCTACACCTTC

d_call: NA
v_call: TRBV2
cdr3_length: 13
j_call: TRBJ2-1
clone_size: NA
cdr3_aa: CASSPDWKNEQFF
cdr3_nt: TGTGCCAGCAGTCCGGACTGGAAAAATGAGCAGTTCTTC

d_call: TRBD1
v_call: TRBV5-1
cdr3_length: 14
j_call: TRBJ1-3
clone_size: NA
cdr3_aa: CASGETGAGNTIYF
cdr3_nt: TGCGCCAGCGGGGAGACAGGGGCTGGAAACACCATATATTTT

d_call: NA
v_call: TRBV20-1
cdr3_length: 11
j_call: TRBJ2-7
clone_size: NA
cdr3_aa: CSAKQVYEQYF
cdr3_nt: TGCAGTGCTAAACAGGTCTACGAGCAGTACTTC

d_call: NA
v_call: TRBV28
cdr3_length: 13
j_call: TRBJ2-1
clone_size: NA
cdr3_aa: CASSLADYNEQFF
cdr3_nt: TGTGCCAGCAGTTTAGCAGATTACAATGAGCAGTTCTTC

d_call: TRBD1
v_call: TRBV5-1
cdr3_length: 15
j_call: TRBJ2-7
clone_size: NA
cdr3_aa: CASSLGGTGAYEQYF
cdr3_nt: TGCGCCAGCAGCTTGGGAGGGACAGGGGCCTACGAGCAGTACTTC

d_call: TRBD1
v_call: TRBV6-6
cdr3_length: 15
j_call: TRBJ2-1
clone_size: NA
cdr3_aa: CASSRTGLLYNEQFF
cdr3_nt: TGTGCCAGCAGTCGGACAGGATTACTTTACAATGAGCAGTTCTTC

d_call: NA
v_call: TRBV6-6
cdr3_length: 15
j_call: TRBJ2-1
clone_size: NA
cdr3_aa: CASSFSGSSYNEQFF
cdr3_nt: TGTGCCAGCAGCTTTAGCGGTAGCTCCTACAATGAGCAGTTCTTC

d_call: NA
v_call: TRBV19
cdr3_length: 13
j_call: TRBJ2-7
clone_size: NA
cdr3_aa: CASSRAAIYEQYF
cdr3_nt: TGTGCCAGTAGTAGGGCGGCAATCTACGAGCAGTACTTC

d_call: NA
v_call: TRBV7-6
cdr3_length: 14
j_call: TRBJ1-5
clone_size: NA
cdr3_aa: CASSPQGSAQPQHF
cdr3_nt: TGTGCCAGCAGCCCGCAGGGGAGCGCTCAGCCCCAGCATTTT

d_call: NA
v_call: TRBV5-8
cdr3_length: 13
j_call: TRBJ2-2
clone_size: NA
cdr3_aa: CASRRGSSGELFF
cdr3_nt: TGTGCCAGCAGGAGAGGGTCTTCCGGGGAGCTGTTTTTT

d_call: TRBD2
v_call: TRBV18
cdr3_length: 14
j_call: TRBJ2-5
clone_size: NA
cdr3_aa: CASSEREGRETQYF
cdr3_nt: TGTGCCAGCTCCGAGCGGGAGGGCCGGGAGACCCAGTACTTC

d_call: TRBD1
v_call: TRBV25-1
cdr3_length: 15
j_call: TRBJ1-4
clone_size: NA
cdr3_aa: CASSERTGGDEKLFF
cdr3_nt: TGTGCCAGCAGTGAGAGGACAGGGGGCGATGAAAAACTGTTTTTT

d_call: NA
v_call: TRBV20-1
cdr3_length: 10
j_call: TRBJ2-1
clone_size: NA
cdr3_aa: CSALENEQFF
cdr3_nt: TGCAGTGCCTTAGAGAATGAGCAGTTCTTC

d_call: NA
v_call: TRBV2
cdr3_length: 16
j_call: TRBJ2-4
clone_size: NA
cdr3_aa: CASEDRDKGDLNIQYF
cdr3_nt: TGTGCCAGCGAAGACAGGGACAAAGGGGACTTAAACATTCAGTACTTC

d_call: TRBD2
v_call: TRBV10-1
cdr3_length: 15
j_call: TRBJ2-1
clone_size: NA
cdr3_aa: CASSDSGRSYNEQFF
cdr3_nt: TGCGCCAGCAGTGATAGCGGGAGATCCTACAATGAGCAGTTCTTC

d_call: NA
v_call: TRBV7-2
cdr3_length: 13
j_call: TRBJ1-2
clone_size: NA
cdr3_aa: CASSSRGGYGYTF
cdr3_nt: TGTGCCAGCAGCTCCCGGGGAGGCTATGGCTACACCTTC

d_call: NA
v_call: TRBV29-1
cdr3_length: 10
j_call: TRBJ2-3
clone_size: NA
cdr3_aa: CSVVWGTQYF
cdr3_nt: TGCAGCGTTGTGTGGGGTACGCAGTATTTT

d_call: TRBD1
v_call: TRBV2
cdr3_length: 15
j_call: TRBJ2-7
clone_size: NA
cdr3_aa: CASRPRRQGAYEQYF
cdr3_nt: TGTGCCAGCAGACCCCGGAGACAGGGGGCCTACGAGCAGTACTTC

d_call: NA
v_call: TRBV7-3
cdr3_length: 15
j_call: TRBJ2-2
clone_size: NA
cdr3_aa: CASSLEPQGSGELFF
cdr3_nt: TGTGCCAGCAGCTTAGAGCCACAGGGCTCCGGGGAGCTGTTTTTT

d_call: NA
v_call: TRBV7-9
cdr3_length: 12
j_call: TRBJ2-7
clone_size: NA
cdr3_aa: CASSFPGGEQYF
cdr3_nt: TGTGCCAGCAGCTTCCCAGGCGGCGAGCAGTACTTC

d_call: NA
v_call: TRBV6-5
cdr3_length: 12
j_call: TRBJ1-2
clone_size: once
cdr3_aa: CASSYAGSGYTF
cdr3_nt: TGTGCCAGCAGTTACGCAGGGTCCGGCTACACCTTC

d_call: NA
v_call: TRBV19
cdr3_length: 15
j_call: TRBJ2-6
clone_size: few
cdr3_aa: CASSIEGAGANVLTF
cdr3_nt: TGTGCCAGTAGTATAGAGGGGGCTGGGGCCAACGTCCTGACTTTC

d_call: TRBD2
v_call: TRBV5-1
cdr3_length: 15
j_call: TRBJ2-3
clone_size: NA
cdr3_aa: CASSSGGPSTDTQYF
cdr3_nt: TGCGCCAGCAGCAGCGGGGGACCATCCACAGATACGCAGTATTTT

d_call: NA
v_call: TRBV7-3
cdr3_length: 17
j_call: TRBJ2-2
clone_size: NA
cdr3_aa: CASSLIGRAENTGELFF
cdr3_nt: TGTGCCAGCAGCTTAATTGGCAGGGCCGAGAACACCGGGGAGCTGTTTTTT

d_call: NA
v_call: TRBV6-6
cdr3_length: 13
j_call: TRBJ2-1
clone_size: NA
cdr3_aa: CASLGTYYNEQFF
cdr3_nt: TGTGCCAGCTTGGGGACATACTACAATGAGCAGTTCTTC

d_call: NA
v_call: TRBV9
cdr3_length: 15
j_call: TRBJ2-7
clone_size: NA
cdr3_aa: CASSVQSGSSYEQYF
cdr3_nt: TGTGCCAGCAGCGTACAGTCAGGGAGCTCCTACGAGCAGTACTTC

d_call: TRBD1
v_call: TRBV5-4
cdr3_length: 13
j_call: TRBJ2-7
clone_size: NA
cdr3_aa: CASSLTGGYEQYF
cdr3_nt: TGTGCCAGCAGCCTGACAGGGGGGTACGAGCAGTACTTC

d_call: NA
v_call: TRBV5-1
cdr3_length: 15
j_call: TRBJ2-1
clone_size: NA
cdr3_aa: CASSLGPRRTNEQFF
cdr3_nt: TGCGCCAGCAGCTTGGGGCCGCGGAGAACCAATGAGCAGTTCTTC

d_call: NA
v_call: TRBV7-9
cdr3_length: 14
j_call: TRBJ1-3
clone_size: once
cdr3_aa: CASSPWEGGNTIYF
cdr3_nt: TGTGCCAGCAGCCCCTGGGAGGGGGGAAACACCATATATTTT

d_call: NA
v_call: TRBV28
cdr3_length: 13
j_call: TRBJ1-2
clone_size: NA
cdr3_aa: CASSLRQGPGYTF
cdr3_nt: TGTGCCAGCAGTTTACGGCAGGGCCCTGGCTACACCTTC

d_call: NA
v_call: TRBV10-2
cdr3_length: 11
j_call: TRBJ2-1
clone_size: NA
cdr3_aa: CASRDVDEQFF
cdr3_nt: TGCGCCAGCAGGGACGTGGATGAGCAGTTCTTC

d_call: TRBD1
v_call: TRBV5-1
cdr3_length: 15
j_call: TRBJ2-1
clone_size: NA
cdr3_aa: CASSFPGQGMDEQFF
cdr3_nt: TGCGCCAGCAGCTTCCCGGGACAGGGTATGGATGAGCAGTTCTTC

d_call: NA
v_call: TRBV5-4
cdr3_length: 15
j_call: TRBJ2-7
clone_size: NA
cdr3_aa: CASSPGGGLSYEQYF
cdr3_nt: TGTGCCAGCAGCCCTGGTGGCGGACTCTCCTACGAGCAGTACTTC

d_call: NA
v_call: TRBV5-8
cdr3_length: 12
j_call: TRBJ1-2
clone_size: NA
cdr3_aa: CASHREQYGYTF
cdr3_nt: TGTGCCAGCCACAGGGAGCAATATGGCTACACCTTC

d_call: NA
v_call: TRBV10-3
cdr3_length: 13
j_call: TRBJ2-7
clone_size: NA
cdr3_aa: CAISESWGYEQYF
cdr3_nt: TGTGCCATCAGTGAGTCTTGGGGATACGAGCAGTACTTC

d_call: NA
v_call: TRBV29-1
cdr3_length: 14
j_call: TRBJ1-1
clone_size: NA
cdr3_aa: CSVDQPGPNTEAFF
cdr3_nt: TGCAGCGTTGATCAACCGGGGCCGAACACTGAAGCTTTCTTT

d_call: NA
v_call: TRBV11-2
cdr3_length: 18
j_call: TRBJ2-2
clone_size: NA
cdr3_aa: CASLSWEGEGRDTGELFF
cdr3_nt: TGTGCCAGCCTTTCTTGGGAGGGGGAGGGCCGCGACACCGGGGAGCTGTTTTTT

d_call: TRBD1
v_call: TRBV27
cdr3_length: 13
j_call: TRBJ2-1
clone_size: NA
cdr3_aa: CATKKDRANEQFF
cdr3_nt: TGTGCCACCAAGAAGGACAGGGCCAATGAGCAGTTCTTC

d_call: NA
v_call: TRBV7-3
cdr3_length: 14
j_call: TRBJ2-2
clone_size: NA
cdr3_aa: CASSLISGTGELFF
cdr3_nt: TGTGCCAGCAGCTTAATTAGCGGAACCGGGGAGCTGTTTTTT

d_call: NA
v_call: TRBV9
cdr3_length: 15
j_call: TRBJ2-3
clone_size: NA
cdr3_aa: CASSVGWAAPDTQYF
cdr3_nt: TGTGCCAGCAGCGTGGGATGGGCGGCCCCGGATACGCAGTATTTT

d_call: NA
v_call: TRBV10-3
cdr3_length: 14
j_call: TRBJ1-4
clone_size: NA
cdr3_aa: CAIRKTATNEKLFF
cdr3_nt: TGTGCCATCAGAAAGACAGCAACTAATGAAAAACTGTTTTTT

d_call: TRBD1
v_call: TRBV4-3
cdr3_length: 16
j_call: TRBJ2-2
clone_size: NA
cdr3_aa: CASSRTTGFNTGELFF
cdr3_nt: TGCGCCAGCAGCCGGACGACAGGGTTTAACACCGGGGAGCTGTTTTTT